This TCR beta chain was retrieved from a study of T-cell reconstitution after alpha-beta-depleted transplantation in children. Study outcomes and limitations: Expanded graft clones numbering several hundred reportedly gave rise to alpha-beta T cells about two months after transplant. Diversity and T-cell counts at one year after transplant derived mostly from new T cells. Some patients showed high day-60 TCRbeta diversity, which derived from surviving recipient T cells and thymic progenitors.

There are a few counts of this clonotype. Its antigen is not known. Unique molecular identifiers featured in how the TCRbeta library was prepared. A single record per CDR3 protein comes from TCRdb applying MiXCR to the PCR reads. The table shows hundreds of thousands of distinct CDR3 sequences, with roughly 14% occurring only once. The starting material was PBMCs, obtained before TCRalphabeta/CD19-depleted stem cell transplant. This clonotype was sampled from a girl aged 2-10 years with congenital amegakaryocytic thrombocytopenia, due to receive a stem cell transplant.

The CDR3 DNA reads TGCAGCGTTGTTAGCGGTTATACCGGGGAGCTGTTTTTT. Translation: CSVVSGYTGELFF. This chain links TRBV29-1 with TRBJ2-2, with TRBD2 as a possible D gene (6 bases). The length of the CDR3 is 13 residues. Germline CDR1 SQVTM, CDR2 ANQGSEA. The V end was cut by 4 bases, the J end by 5 bases, with 11 bases between.